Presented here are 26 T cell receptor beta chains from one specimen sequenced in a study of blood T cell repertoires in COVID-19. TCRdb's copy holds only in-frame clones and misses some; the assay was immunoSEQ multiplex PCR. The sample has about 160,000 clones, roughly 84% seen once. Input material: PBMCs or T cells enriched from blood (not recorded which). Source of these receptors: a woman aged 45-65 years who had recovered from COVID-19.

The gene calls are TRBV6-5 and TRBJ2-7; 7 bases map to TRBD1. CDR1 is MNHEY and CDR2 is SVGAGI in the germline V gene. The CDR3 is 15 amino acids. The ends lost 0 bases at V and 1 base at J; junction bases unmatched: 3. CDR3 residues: CASSYSRQGSYEQYF. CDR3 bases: TGTGCCAGCAGTTACTCGAGACAGGGTTCCTACGAGCAGTACTTC.

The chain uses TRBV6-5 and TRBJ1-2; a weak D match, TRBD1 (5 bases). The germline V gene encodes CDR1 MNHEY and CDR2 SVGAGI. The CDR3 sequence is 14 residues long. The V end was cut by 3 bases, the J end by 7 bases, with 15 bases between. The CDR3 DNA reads TGTGCCAGCAGTTATGAAGGGGCAACGGGTGGCTACACCTTC. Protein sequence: CASSYEGATGGYTF.

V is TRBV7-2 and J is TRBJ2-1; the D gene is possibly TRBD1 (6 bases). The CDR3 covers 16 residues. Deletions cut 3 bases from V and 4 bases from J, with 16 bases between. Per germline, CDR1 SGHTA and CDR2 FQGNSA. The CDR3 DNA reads TGTGCCAGCAGCTTCTTTTCTAGAGGGGGATACAATGAGCAGTTCTTC. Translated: CASSFFSRGGYNEQFF.

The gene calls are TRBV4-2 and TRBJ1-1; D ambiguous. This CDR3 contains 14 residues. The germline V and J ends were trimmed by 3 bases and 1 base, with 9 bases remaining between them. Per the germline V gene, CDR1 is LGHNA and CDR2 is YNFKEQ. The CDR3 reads CASSHIVENTEAFF. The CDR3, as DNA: TGTGCCAGCAGCCACATAGTCGAGAACACTGAAGCTTTCTTT.

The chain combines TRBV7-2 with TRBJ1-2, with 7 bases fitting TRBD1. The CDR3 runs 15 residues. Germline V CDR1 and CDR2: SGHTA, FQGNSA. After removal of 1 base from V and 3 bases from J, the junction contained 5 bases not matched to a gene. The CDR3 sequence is CASSLGQGEDYGYTF. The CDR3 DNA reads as TGTGCCAGCAGCTTAGGGCAGGGGGAAGACTATGGCTACACCTTC.

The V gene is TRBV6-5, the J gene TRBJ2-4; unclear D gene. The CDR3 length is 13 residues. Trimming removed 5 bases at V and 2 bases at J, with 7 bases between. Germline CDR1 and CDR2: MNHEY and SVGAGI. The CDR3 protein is CASSPPTKNIQYF. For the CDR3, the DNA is TGTGCCAGCAGTCCCCCAACCAAAAACATTCAGTACTTC.

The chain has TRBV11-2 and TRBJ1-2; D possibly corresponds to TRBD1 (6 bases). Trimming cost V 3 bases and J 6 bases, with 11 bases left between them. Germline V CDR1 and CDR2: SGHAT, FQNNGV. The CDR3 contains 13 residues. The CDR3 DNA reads TGTGCCAGCAGCTTCCAGGGGACCCATGGCTACACCTTC. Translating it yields CASSFQGTHGYTF.

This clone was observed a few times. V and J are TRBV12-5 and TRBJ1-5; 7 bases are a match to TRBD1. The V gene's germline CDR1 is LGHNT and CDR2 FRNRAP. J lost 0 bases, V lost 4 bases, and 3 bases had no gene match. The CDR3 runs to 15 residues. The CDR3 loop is CASGSQGYSNQPQHF. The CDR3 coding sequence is TGTGCTAGTGGTTCACAGGGGTATAGCAATCAGCCCCAGCATTTT.

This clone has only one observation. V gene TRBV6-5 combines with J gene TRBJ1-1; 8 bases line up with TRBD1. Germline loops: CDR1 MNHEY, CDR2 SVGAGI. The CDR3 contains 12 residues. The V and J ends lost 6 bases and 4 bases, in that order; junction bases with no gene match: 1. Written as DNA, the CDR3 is TGTGCCAGCAGAACAGGGGGCACTGAAGCTTTCTTT. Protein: CASRTGGTEAFF.

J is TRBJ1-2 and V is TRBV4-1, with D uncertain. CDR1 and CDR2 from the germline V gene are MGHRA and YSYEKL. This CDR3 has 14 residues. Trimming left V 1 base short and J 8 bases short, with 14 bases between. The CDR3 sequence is CASSQGWAPEGYTF. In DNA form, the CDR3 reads TGCGCCAGCAGCCAAGGTTGGGCCCCGGAAGGCTACACCTTC.

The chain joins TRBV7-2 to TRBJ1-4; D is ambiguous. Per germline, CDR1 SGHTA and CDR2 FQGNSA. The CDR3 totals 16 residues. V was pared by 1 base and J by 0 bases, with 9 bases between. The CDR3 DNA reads TGTGCCAGCAGCTTAGTGTTGGCGGCAACTAATGAAAAACTGTTTTTT. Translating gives CASSLVLAATNEKLFF.

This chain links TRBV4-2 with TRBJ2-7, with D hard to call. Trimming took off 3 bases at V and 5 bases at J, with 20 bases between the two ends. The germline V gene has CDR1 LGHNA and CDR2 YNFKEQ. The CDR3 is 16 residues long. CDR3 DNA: TGTGCCAGCAGCCAGAACAGTATGGGTGCTGGGCACGAGCAGTACTTC. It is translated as CASSQNSMGAGHEQYF.

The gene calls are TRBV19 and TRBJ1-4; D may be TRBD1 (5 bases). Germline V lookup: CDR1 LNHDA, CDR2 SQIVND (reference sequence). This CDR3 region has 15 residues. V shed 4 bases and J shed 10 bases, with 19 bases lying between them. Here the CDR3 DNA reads TGTGCCAGTAGTACCTCCGGGACCCGGGGGGGAAAACTGTTTTTT. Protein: CASSTSGTRGGKLFF.

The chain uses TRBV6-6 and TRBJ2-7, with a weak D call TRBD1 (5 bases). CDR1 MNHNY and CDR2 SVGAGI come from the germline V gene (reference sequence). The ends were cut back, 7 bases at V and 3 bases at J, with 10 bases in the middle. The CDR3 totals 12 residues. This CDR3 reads CASTGHLYEQYF. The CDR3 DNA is TGTGCCAGCACTGGACATCTCTACGAGCAGTACTTC.

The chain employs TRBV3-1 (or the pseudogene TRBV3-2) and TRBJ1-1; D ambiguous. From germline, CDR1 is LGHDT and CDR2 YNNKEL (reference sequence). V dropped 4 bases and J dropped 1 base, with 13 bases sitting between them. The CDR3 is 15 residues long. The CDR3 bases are TGTGCCAGCAGCCGTATCGGAGGTAGGAACACTGAAGCTTTCTTT. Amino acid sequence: CASSRIGGRNTEAFF.

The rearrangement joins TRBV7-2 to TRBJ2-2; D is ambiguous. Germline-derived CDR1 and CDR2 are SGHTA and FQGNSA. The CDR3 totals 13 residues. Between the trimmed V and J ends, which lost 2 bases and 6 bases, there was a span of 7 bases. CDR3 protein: CASSLSGAGELFF. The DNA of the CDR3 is TGTGCCAGCAGCTTATCCGGAGCCGGGGAGCTGTTTTTT.

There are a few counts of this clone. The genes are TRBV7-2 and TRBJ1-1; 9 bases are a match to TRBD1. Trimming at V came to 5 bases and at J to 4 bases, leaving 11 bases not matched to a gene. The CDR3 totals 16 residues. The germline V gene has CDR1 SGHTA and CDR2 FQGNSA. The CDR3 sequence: CASSMYGTGRPTEAFF. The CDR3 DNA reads TGTGCCAGCAGCATGTACGGGACAGGGAGGCCCACTGAAGCTTTCTTT.

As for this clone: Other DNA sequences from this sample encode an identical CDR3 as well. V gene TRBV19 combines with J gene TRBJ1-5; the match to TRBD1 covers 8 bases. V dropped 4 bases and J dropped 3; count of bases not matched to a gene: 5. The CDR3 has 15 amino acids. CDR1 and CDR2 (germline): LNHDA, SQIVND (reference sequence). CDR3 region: CASSTRDRLNQPQHF. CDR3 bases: TGTGCCAGTAGTACCCGGGACAGGCTCAATCAGCCCCAGCATTTT.

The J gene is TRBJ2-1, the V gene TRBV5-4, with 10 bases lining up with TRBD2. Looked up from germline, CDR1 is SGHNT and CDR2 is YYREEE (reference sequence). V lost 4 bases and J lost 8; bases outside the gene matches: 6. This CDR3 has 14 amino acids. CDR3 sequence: CASSPTGTSDEQFF. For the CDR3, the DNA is TGTGCCAGCAGCCCGACCGGGACTAGCGATGAGCAGTTCTTC.

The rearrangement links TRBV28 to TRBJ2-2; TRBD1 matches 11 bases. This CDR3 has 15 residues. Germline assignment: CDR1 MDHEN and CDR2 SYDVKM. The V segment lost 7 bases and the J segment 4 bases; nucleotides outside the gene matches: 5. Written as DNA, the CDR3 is TGTGCCAGCACCCGGACAGGGGGCCGCACCGGGGAGCTGTTTTTT. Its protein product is CASTRTGGRTGELFF.

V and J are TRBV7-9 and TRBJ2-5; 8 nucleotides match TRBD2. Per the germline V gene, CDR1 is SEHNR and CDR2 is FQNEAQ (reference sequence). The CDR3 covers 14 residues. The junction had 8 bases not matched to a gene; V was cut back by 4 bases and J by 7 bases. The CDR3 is CASSSSGGIGTQYF. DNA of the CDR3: TGTGCCAGCAGCTCCTCGGGGGGGATTGGGACCCAGTACTTC. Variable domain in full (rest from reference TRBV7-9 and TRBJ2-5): DTGVSQNPRHKITKRGQNVTFRCDPISEHNRLYWYRQTLGQGPEFLTYFQNEAQLEKSRLLSDRFSAERPKGSFSTLEIQRTEQGDSAMYLCASSSSGGIGTQYFGPGTRLLVL.

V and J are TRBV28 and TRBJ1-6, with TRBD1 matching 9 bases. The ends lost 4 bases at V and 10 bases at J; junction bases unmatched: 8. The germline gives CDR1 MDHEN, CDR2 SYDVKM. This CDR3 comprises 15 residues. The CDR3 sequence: CASSSPQGAGSPLHF. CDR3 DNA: TGTGCCAGCAGTTCCCCACAGGGGGCAGGCTCACCCCTCCACTTT. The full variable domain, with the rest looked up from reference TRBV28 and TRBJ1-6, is DVKVTQSSRYLVKRTGEKVFLECVQDMDHENMFWYRQDPGLGLRLIYFSYDVKMKEKGDIPEGYSVSREKKERFSLILESASTNQTSMYLCASSSPQGAGSPLHFGNGTRLTVT.

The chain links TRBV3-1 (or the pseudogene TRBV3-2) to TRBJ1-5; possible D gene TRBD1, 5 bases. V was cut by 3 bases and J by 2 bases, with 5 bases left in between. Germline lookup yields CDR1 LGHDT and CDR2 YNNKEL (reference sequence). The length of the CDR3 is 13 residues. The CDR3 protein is CASSQGRNQPQHF. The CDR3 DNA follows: TGTGCCAGCAGCCAGGGGCGCAATCAGCCCCAGCATTTT.

CDR3 sequence reads: CASMGLAGGLEQFF. CDR3 DNA sequence: TGTGCCAGTATGGGACTAGCGGGAGGCCTTGAGCAGTTCTTC. The rearrangement links TRBV19 to TRBJ2-1, with 15 bases lining up with TRBD2. J was trimmed by 9 bases and V by 7 bases; bases with no gene match: 4. CDR3 length equals 14 residues. Germline CDR1 and CDR2: LNHDA and SQIVND (reference sequence).

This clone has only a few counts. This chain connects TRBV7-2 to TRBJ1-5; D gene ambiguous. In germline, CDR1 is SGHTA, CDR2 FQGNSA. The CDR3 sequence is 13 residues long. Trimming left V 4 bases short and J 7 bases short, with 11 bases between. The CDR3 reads CASSSGGPQPQHF. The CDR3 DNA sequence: TGTGCCAGCAGCTCGGGAGGGCCCCAGCCCCAGCATTTT.

CDR3 DNA sequence: TGTGCCAGCAGTGGGATCGGGACAGGGGCCTACGAGCAGTACTTC. This encodes CASSGIGTGAYEQYF. The gene calls are TRBV25-1 and TRBJ2-7; 10 bases fit TRBD1. The CDR3 spans 15 residues. The V gene end was trimmed by 4 bases and the J gene end by 2 bases; junction bases not matched to a gene: 5. The germline gives CDR1 MGHDK, CDR2 SYGVNS.